This T cell receptor (beta chain) comes out of a study of cytomegalovirus exposure and HLA in healthy donors. As to this clone: Its target is unknown.

This PCR relied on a set of 60 Vbeta primers and 13 Jbeta primers. The assay was immunoSEQ multiplex PCR, and TCRdb's table has in-frame clones only and misses some. The sample records over 150,000 clones, 70% to 90% being singletons. Notes on the study in general: A later analysis reported that several of the most significant clusters appeared to be linked to common viral pathogens, among them Epstein-Barr virus.

The CDR3 length is 13 residues. Germline trimming cut 6 bases from V and 5 bases from J; bases unmatched to any gene: 4. Germline loops: CDR1 LNHDA, CDR2 SQIVND (reference sequence). The rearrangement joins TRBV19 to TRBJ1-1; 9 nucleotides line up with TRBD1. What was sequenced was PBMCs. The source is a girl aged 10-17 years in good health and CMV-seropositive. The DNA of the CDR3 is TGTGCCAGTAGGAACAGGGGGCGGACTGAAGCTTTCTTT. Translating it yields CASRNRGRTEAFF.